This TCR beta chain is drawn from a study of T-cell reconstitution after alpha-beta-depleted transplantation in children. This clonotype has a handful of counts. Its matching antigen is unknown. Looked up from germline, CDR1 is DFQATT and CDR2 is SNEGSKA (reference sequence). Trimming removed 4 bases from V and 5 bases from J, with 12 bases in between. The CDR3 has 12 amino acids. Preparation of the TCRbeta library used unique molecular identifiers. TCRdb re-called the PCR reads through MiXCR, storing one row per CDR3 protein. This table has 200,000 to 300,000 distinct CDR3 sequences, roughly a quarter appearing once. Study-level results: At day 60, the high TCRbeta diversity found in some patients originated from recipient T cells and thymic progenitors that had survived. Fresh T-cell production supplied most of the T-cell counts and diversity seen one year after transplant. Reportedly, roughly two months post-transplant, alpha-beta T cells arose from several hundred expanded graft clones.

This receptor was identified in a female patient aged 2-9 years who had a stem cell transplant for congenital amegakaryocytic thrombocytopenia, so the T cells may come from the graft donor. V gene TRBV20-1 combines with J gene TRBJ2-7, with a tentative D call TRBD1 (6 bases). The specimen comprised PBMCs, mostly from graft donor cells, sampled 360 days after TCRalphabeta/CD19-depleted stem cell transplant. In DNA form, the CDR3 reads TGCAGTGCTATCCGGGACACTAACGAGCAGTACTTC. It yields the protein CSAIRDTNEQYF.